These T cell receptor beta chains were read from a single sample in a study of blood T cell repertoires in COVID-19. Measured with immunoSEQ multiplex PCR; TCRdb has only the in-frame clones, and not every one. Counted here are fewer than 150,000 clones, 77% occurring once; the ten biggest clones make up about a fifth. Sequencing was carried out using peripheral blood. The source of these receptors is a man older than 75 with acute or convalescent COVID-19. CDR3s include the opening cysteine and the closing phenylalanine or tryptophan. A D gene is named only where the DNA matches it firmly. Clone size is shown for a subset of rows, as once, few, many or a class of expanded clone.

v_call: TRBV5-1
d_call: TRBD2
j_call: TRBJ2-5
clone_size: .
cdr3_aa: CASSLASGGLQETQYF
cdr3_nt: TGCGCCAGCAGCTTGGCTAGCGGGGGGCTTCAAGAGACCCAGTACTTC

v_call: TRBV2
d_call: TRBD2
j_call: TRBJ2-2
clone_size: .
cdr3_aa: CASSPLRKGLAGARNTGELFF
cdr3_nt: TGTGCCAGCAGTCCCCTACGGAAGGGACTAGCGGGGGCTAGAAACACCGGGGAGCTGTTTTTT

v_call: TRBV5-8
d_call: TRBD1
j_call: TRBJ2-1
clone_size: .
cdr3_aa: CASSLVQGANEQFF
cdr3_nt: TGTGCCAGCAGCTTGGTTCAGGGGGCGAATGAGCAGTTCTTC

v_call: TRBV7-2
d_call: TRBD2
j_call: TRBJ2-2
clone_size: .
cdr3_aa: CASSARTSGYTGELFF
cdr3_nt: TGTGCCAGCAGCGCCAGGACTAGCGGCTACACCGGGGAGCTGTTTTTT

v_call: TRBV7-9
d_call: .
j_call: TRBJ1-2
clone_size: few
cdr3_aa: CASSPARIGGYTF
cdr3_nt: TGTGCCAGCAGCCCAGCGAGGATAGGTGGCTACACCTTC

v_call: TRBV24-1
d_call: .
j_call: TRBJ1-5
clone_size: .
cdr3_aa: CATSDWTVNQPQHF
cdr3_nt: TGTGCCACCAGTGACTGGACAGTTAATCAGCCCCAGCATTTT

v_call: TRBV5-5
d_call: .
j_call: TRBJ2-7
clone_size: .
cdr3_aa: CASSLGLVRTYEQYF
cdr3_nt: TGTGCCAGCAGCTTGGGTTTAGTTCGAACCTACGAGCAGTACTTC

v_call: TRBV28
d_call: TRBD1
j_call: TRBJ1-2
clone_size: .
cdr3_aa: CASSSTGGVGYGYTF
cdr3_nt: TGTGCCAGCAGTTCTACAGGGGGCGTGGGCTATGGCTACACCTTC

v_call: TRBV3-1/TRBV3-2
d_call: .
j_call: TRBJ2-4
clone_size: .
cdr3_aa: CASSSKAKNIQYF
cdr3_nt: TGTGCCAGCAGCTCCAAAGCCAAAAACATTCAGTACTTC

v_call: TRBV4-1
d_call: TRBD1
j_call: TRBJ2-2
clone_size: .
cdr3_aa: CASSQVFGKARQGNTGELFF
cdr3_nt: TGCGCCAGCAGCCAAGTGTTTGGGAAGGCTCGACAGGGAAACACCGGGGAGCTGTTTTTT

v_call: TRBV21-1
d_call: .
j_call: TRBJ1-1
clone_size: once
cdr3_aa: CAARRGMNTEAFF
cdr3_nt: TGTGCAGCCAGGCGGGGGATGAACACTGAAGCTTTCTTT

v_call: TRBV19
d_call: TRBD2
j_call: TRBJ2-7
clone_size: .
cdr3_aa: CASSKQLAGATYEQYF
cdr3_nt: TGTGCCAGTAGTAAACAACTAGCGGGAGCTACCTACGAGCAGTACTTC

v_call: TRBV7-9
d_call: .
j_call: TRBJ2-3
clone_size: .
cdr3_aa: CASSLSPADTQYF
cdr3_nt: TGTGCCAGCAGCTTATCTCCAGCAGATACGCAGTATTTT

v_call: TRBV10-3
d_call: TRBD1
j_call: TRBJ2-7
clone_size: .
cdr3_aa: CATWGQTLVEQYF
cdr3_nt: TGTGCCACCTGGGGACAGACTCTTGTCGAGCAGTACTTC

v_call: TRBV5-1
d_call: TRBD2
j_call: TRBJ2-2
clone_size: .
cdr3_aa: CASSTTSGGAAGELFF
cdr3_nt: TGCGCCAGCAGCACAACTAGCGGGGGGGCCGCCGGGGAGCTGTTTTTT

v_call: TRBV19
d_call: .
j_call: TRBJ2-1
clone_size: .
cdr3_aa: CASSPLAGGGRDEQFF
cdr3_nt: TGTGCCAGTAGCCCCCTTGCTGGCGGGGGCAGGGATGAGCAGTTCTTC

v_call: TRBV6-5
d_call: TRBD1
j_call: TRBJ1-4
clone_size: .
cdr3_aa: CASRGQSNEKLFF
cdr3_nt: TGTGCCAGCAGGGGACAGTCTAATGAAAAACTGTTTTTT

v_call: TRBV4-1
d_call: TRBD1
j_call: TRBJ1-2
clone_size: .
cdr3_aa: CASSHPGQGPSGYTF
cdr3_nt: TGCGCCAGCAGCCATCCCGGACAGGGGCCTTCGGGCTACACCTTC

v_call: TRBV11-2
d_call: .
j_call: TRBJ1-2
clone_size: .
cdr3_aa: CASSPDRSFYGYTF
cdr3_nt: TGTGCCAGCAGTCCCGACAGGAGCTTCTATGGCTACACCTTC

v_call: TRBV4-3
d_call: .
j_call: TRBJ2-2
clone_size: .
cdr3_aa: CASSQVLFLRTGELFF
cdr3_nt: TGCGCCAGCAGCCAAGTTTTGTTCCTACGGACCGGGGAGCTGTTTTTT

v_call: TRBV28
d_call: .
j_call: TRBJ1-5
clone_size: .
cdr3_aa: CASSYSPRRRGGFQPQHF
cdr3_nt: TGTGCCAGCAGTTATTCTCCTCGGAGGCGTGGGGGCTTTCAGCCCCAGCATTTT

v_call: TRBV6-6
d_call: .
j_call: TRBJ2-7
clone_size: few
cdr3_aa: CASSYNREYEQYF
cdr3_nt: TGTGCCAGCAGTTATAACAGAGAGTACGAGCAGTACTTC